A single sample gave rise to the 5 T cell receptor beta chains below, sequenced in a study of sequential checkpoint blockade in melanoma. Treatment of the sample: randomized to nivolumab then ipilimumab (arm A) or the reverse (arm B). TCRdb's table, derived via immunoSEQ multiplex PCR, lists solely in-frame clones and lacks some. The sample holds over 20,000 clones, about two thirds seen once. The starting material was CD8+ T cells sorted from blood (inferred from file names), obtained from a patient given nivolumab and ipilimumab in sequence. The receptors shown here come from a human donor with melanoma.

CDR3 sequence (DNA): TGTGCCAGCAGCTTAGCCAGTAAAGCTTTCTTT. The encoded protein is CASSLASKAFF. The chain is built from TRBV11-2 and TRBJ1-1; D is undetermined. The CDR3 contains 11 residues. V was shortened by 1 base and J by 9 bases, with 6 bases between the two germline ends. CDR1 is SGHAT and CDR2 is FQNNGV in the germline V gene.

The V and J genes are TRBV13 and TRBJ2-5; TRBD1 matches 7 bases. CDR1 and CDR2 (germline): PRHDT, FYEKMQ (reference sequence). V was clipped by 5 bases and J by 0 bases; unmatched bases: 9. This CDR3 is built from 16 residues. CDR3 sequence (DNA): TGTGCCAGCAGCATGCGGACAGGCCCGTACCAAGAGACCCAGTACTTC. It yields the protein CASSMRTGPYQETQYF.

In its sample, this clone was seen once. Other DNA sequences of this sample code for an identical CDR3. The chain combines TRBV18 with TRBJ2-1; D perhaps matches TRBD2 (7 bases). The CDR3 is made up of 16 amino acids. Germline V gene sequence: CDR1 KGHSH, CDR2 LQKENI. Trimming cost V 3 bases and J 5 bases, with 17 bases left between them. In nucleotides, the CDR3 is TGTGCCAGCTCACCTGGGGGGGGCCCTGTCCACAATGAGCAGTTCTTC. It encodes CASSPGGGPVHNEQFF.

The genes are TRBV5-4 and TRBJ1-1, with 8 nucleotides matching TRBD1. This CDR3 spans 14 amino acids. The germline gives CDR1 SGHNT, CDR2 YYREEE (reference sequence). V was clipped by 4 bases and J by 5 bases; unmatched bases: 7. The CDR3 loop reads CASSPGQGETEAFF. In nucleotides, the CDR3 is TGTGCCAGCAGCCCCGGACAGGGTGAAACTGAAGCTTTCTTT.

This clone came up once. The chain joins TRBV7-2 to TRBJ2-1; 9 bases agree with TRBD2. The germline CDR1 and CDR2 sequences are SGHTA and FQGNSA. Trimming removed 3 bases from V and 7 bases from J; junction bases left unmatched: 4. CDR3 length equals 14 residues. The CDR3 sequence is CASSFTSGSNEQFF. The CDR3 DNA is TGTGCCAGCAGCTTCACTAGCGGGTCGAATGAGCAGTTCTTC. The full variable domain, in which reference TRBV7-2 and TRBJ2-1 provide the parts outside the CDR3, is GAGVSQSPSNKVTEKGKDVELRCDPISGHTALYWYRQSLGQGLEFLIYFQGNSAPDKSGLPSDRFSAERTGGSVSTLTIQRTQQEDSAVYLCASSFTSGSNEQFFGPGTRLTVL.